This T cell receptor (beta chain) was found in a study of T-cell memory formation after mild COVID-19. Trimming removed 7 bases at V and 1 base at J, with 11 bases between. CDR3 size: 13 residues. Looked up from germline, CDR1 is SNHLY and CDR2 is FYNNEI. Study-wide results and limits: Researchers could not confirm that second-wave clones peaking on day 37 targeted SARS-CoV-2. Some clones that responded were present in memory (sampled pre-infection), which suggests cross-reactive memory joined.

With regard to this clonotype: What it binds is unknown.

The authors produced TCR alpha and TCR beta cDNA libraries with sample barcodes and UMIs by 5'RACE using constant-segment primers. Via MiXCR, TCRdb re-called the 5' RACE reads, giving one row per CDR3 protein. The sample includes 500,000 to 650,000 distinct CDR3 sequences, 20% to 25% of them seen just once. The chain uses TRBV2 and TRBJ2-7; possibly TRBD2 for D (6 bases). This TCR came from an adult woman who had mild COVID-19 (a few samples of this study predate the infection). Cell type and time point are not known. The material sequenced was PBMCs or a T cell subset sorted from them (not recorded which). CDR3 loop: CASNAGISYEQYF. Written as DNA, the CDR3 is TGTGCCAGCAATGCGGGGATTTCCTACGAGCAGTACTTC.